The clone carrying this TCR beta chain was counted only a few times. From germline, CDR1 is GTSNPN and CDR2 SVGIG (reference sequence). The CDR3 consists of 13 residues. With V trimmed by 1 base and J by 4 bases, 3 bases remained unmatched. These data are taken from a study of cytomegalovirus exposure and HLA in healthy donors. The PCR used 60 Vbeta and 13 Jbeta primers. Clones were sequenced by immunoSEQ multiplex PCR, and TCRdb holds only the in-frame ones, with some missing. The sample has 110,000 to 150,000 clones, almost 85% seen once; the top ten hold over 9.5%. The source is a woman aged 55-70 years in good health and CMV-seropositive. This rearrangement joins TRBV30 to TRBJ2-5; 7 positions agree with TRBD1. The sample consisted of PBMCs. The CDR3 coding sequence is TGTGCCTGGAGTGGGGCAGGGGGAGAGACCCAGTACTTC. Translated: CAWSGAGGETQYF.